This passage covers 26 T cell receptor beta chains from one sample sequenced in a study of blood T cell repertoires in COVID-19. TCRdb's table, derived via immunoSEQ multiplex PCR, lists solely in-frame clones and lacks some. Among some 150,000 clones listed, approximately 85% were seen once. The material sequenced was peripheral blood. The source of these receptors is a woman aged 60-75 years with COVID-19, enrolled during active disease.

V and J are TRBV10-3 and TRBJ1-1, with D tentatively TRBD1 (6 bases). The germline V and J ends were trimmed by 4 bases and 7 bases, with 13 bases remaining between them. CDR3 length: 13 residues. Germline lookup yields CDR1 ENHRY and CDR2 SYGVKD. The CDR3 is CAISVGGQFEAFF. CDR3 DNA sequence: TGTGCCATCAGTGTTGGTGGACAGTTTGAAGCTTTCTTT.

This clone was counted a few times. The V call is TRBV4-1, the J call TRBJ2-7; no definite D call. V was clipped by 5 bases and J by 1 base, with 9 bases between them. Germline V CDR1 and CDR2: MGHRA, YSYEKL. The CDR3 has 13 residues. The CDR3 sequence: CASSYTDSYEQYF. The CDR3 bases are TGCGCCAGCAGCTATACAGATTCCTACGAGCAGTACTTC.

In its sample, this clone was seen a few times. This chain links TRBV24-1 with TRBJ1-1, with 7 nucleotides matching TRBD1. Unmatched junction bases numbered 2, after V lost 7 bases and J lost 1 base. CDR3 length: 13 amino acids. Looked up from germline, CDR1 is KGHDR and CDR2 is SFDVKD. CDR3 sequence (DNA): TGTGCCACCAGGGGACAGCCGAACACTGAAGCTTTCTTT. This sequence encodes CATRGQPNTEAFF.

The rearrangement links TRBV7-9 to TRBJ2-1; 7 positions match TRBD1. This CDR3 has 12 amino acids. Germline CDR1 and CDR2: SEHNR and FQNEAQ (reference sequence). V lost 10 bases, J lost 6 bases, and 6 bases stayed unmatched. The CDR3 DNA is TGTGCCATCCGGACAGGCCCCAATGAGCAGTTCTTC. Protein product: CAIRTGPNEQFF.

The chain has TRBV11-2 and TRBJ2-5, with 9 bases that match TRBD1. Germline V CDR1 and CDR2: SGHAT, FQNNGV. With V trimmed by 5 bases and J by 5 bases, 9 bases remained unmatched. The CDR3 is 15 amino acids. The CDR3 nucleotides are TGTGCCAGCAGCCAACGGACAGGGGTGGAGGAGACCCAGTACTTC. Its protein is CASSQRTGVEETQYF.

In this sample, this clone turned up once. The chain is built from TRBV2 and TRBJ1-3, with a weak D call TRBD1 (6 bases). The germline V and J ends were trimmed by 8 bases and 8 bases, with 19 bases remaining between them. Germline V gene sequence: CDR1 SNHLY, CDR2 FYNNEI. The CDR3 sequence is 14 residues long. The CDR3 is CASRLQGQRDTIYF. The CDR3 DNA reads as TGTGCCAGCCGCTTGCAGGGACAAAGAGACACCATATATTTT.

The V gene is TRBV14, the J gene TRBJ2-2, with D maybe TRBD1 (5 bases). Trimming left V 0 bases short and J 7 bases short, with 9 bases between. The V gene's germline CDR1 is SGHDN and CDR2 FVKESK. The CDR3 totals 14 residues. In nucleotides, the CDR3 is TGTGCCAGCAGCCAAGAGTGGGGCTTCGGGGAGCTGTTTTTT. This gives the protein CASSQEWGFGELFF. Using reference TRBV14 and TRBJ2-2 for the parts outside the CDR3, the full variable domain is EAGVTQFPSHSVIEKGQTVTLRCDPISGHDNLYWYRRVMGKEIKFLLHFVKESKQDESGMPNNRFLAERTGGTYSTLKVQPAELEDSGVYFCASSQEWGFGELFFGEGSRLTVL.

The rearrangement joins TRBV7-3 to TRBJ2-1, with 11 bases lining up with TRBD2. CDR1 and CDR2 (germline): SGHTA, FQGTGA. This CDR3 is 15 amino acids long. J was trimmed by 3 bases and V by 6 bases; bases with no gene match: 4. CDR3 DNA sequence: TGTGCCAGCAGAATAGCGGGGGGGCTCTACAATGAGCAGTTCTTC. The encoded protein is CASRIAGGLYNEQFF.

The chain recombines TRBV29-1 with TRBJ1-2, with D possibly TRBD1 on 5 matching bases. CDR1 and CDR2 (germline): SQVTM, ANQGSEA. Trimming took 5 bases from V and 8 from J, leaving 15 bases between them. The CDR3 is 12 amino acids. The CDR3 protein is CSVQVGGPGYTF. The CDR3 DNA follows: TGCAGCGTTCAGGTGGGGGGTCCGGGCTACACCTTC. The full variable domain, with the rest looked up from reference TRBV29-1 and TRBJ1-2, is SAVISQKPSRDICQRGTSLTIQCQVDSQVTMMFWYRQQPGQSLTLIATANQGSEATYESGFVIDKFPISRPNLTFSTLTVSNMSPEDSSIYLCSVQVGGPGYTFGSGTRLTVV.

This chain's CDR3 is CASSQGPAGLYEQYF. The CDR3 region has the DNA TGCGCCAGCAGCCAAGGTCCAGCGGGACTCTACGAGCAGTACTTC. The chain recombines TRBV4-1 with TRBJ2-7; 7 positions match TRBD2. Germline V gene lookup returns CDR1 MGHRA and CDR2 YSYEKL. The CDR3 covers 15 residues. Trimming at V came to 1 base and at J to 3 bases, leaving 6 bases not matched to a gene.

The chain recombines TRBV7-3 with TRBJ1-6, with D perhaps TRBD1 (6 bases). The V end was cut by 5 bases, the J end by 7 bases, with 9 bases between. Germline V gives CDR1 SGHTA, CDR2 FQGTGA. The CDR3 is 13 amino acids. Here the CDR3 reads CASSNQGNSPLHF. For the CDR3, the DNA is TGTGCCAGCAGCAATCAGGGGAATTCACCCCTCCACTTT. The full variable domain, in which reference TRBV7-3 and TRBJ1-6 provide the parts outside the CDR3, is GAGVSQTPSNKVTEKGKYVELRCDPISGHTALYWYRQSLGQGPEFLIYFQGTGAADDSGLPNDRFFAVRPEGSVSTLKIQRTERGDSAVYLCASSNQGNSPLHFGNGTRLTVT.

The V and J genes are TRBV18 and TRBJ2-7; 7 nucleotides agree with TRBD1. Germline CDR1 is KGHSH and CDR2 is LQKENI. J lost 0 bases, V lost 6 bases, and 5 bases had no gene match. The CDR3 sequence is 14 residues long. The CDR3 loop is CASSGGQDSYEQYF. The CDR3 bases are TGTGCCAGCTCCGGTGGACAGGACTCCTACGAGCAGTACTTC.

CDR3 amino acids: CASSLMLQGSSHEQYF. DNA for the CDR3: TGCGCCAGCAGCTTGATGTTACAGGGGTCATCCCACGAGCAGTACTTC. The chain recombines TRBV5-1 with TRBJ2-7; 7 positions agree with TRBD1. Germline CDR1 reads SGHRS; CDR2 reads YFSETQ. The CDR3 has 16 residues. V was pared by 1 base and J by 5 bases, with 12 bases of the junction left unmatched.

The chain employs TRBV12-3 or TRBV12-4 and TRBJ1-5, with a possible D match to TRBD1 (6 bases). The V end lost 5 bases, the J end lost 4 bases, and 9 bases lay between the germline ends. This CDR3 contains 13 residues. CDR3 amino acids: CASSGQLNQPQHF. For the CDR3, the DNA is TGTGCCAGCAGTGGACAGCTTAATCAGCCCCAGCATTTT.

V is TRBV11-1 and J is TRBJ2-1; D unclear. The V gene lost 5 bases and the J gene lost 8 bases, with 7 bases spanning the gap. This CDR3 comprises 11 residues. Germline loops: CDR1 SGHAT, CDR2 FQDESV (reference sequence). The CDR3 nucleotides read TGTGCCAGCAGCCTTCTTGATGAGCAGTTCTTC. Translation gives CASSLLDEQFF.

This sequence joins TRBV7-2 and TRBJ2-1; the D gene is possibly TRBD1 (7 bases). The CDR3 has 15 residues. CDR1 is SGHTA, CDR2 FQGNSA, per germline. The V and J ends lost 2 bases and 0 bases respectively, with 8 bases between them. CDR3 amino acids: CASSLQGGSYNEQFF. Here the CDR3 DNA reads TGTGCCAGCAGCTTACAGGGGGGCTCCTACAATGAGCAGTTCTTC.

CDR3 sequence reads: CASTSGTYEQYF. The DNA for the CDR3 is TGCGCCAGTACTAGCGGAACCTACGAGCAGTACTTC. The genes are TRBV5-1 and TRBJ2-7; 8 bases agree with TRBD2. Germline CDR1 is SGHRS and CDR2 is YFSETQ. The CDR3 contains 12 residues. The trim removed 8 bases at V and 2 bases at J, leaving 3 bases unmatched. Full variable domain (missing parts from reference TRBV5-1 and TRBJ2-7): KAGVTQTPRYLIKTRGQQVTLSCSPISGHRSVSWYQQTPGQGLQFLFEYFSETQRNKGNFPGRFSGRQFSNSRSEMNVSTLELGDSALYLCASTSGTYEQYFGPGTRLTVT.

This clone was observed once. The chain employs TRBV3-1 (or the pseudogene TRBV3-2) and TRBJ1-5; TRBD1 matches at 9 bases. After removal of 2 bases from V and 0 bases from J, the junction contained 17 bases not matched to a gene. The CDR3 is 21 residues long. CDR1 and CDR2 from the germline V gene are LGHDT and YNNKEL (reference sequence). The DNA of the CDR3 is TGTGCCAGCAGCCAACCGGGACAGGGACGTAGATGTCGTCCTAGCAATCAGCCCCAGCATTTT. Encoded protein: CASSQPGQGRRCRPSNQPQHF.

The rearrangement links TRBV2 to TRBJ2-1, with 8 bases that match TRBD2. CDR3 length: 16 residues. The trim removed 6 bases at V and 8 bases at J, leaving 15 bases unmatched. Germline assignment: CDR1 SNHLY and CDR2 FYNNEI. CDR3 in DNA: TGTGCCAGCAGGGACGAGAGGACTAGCCTCCTCGATGAGCAGTTCTTC. Its protein is CASRDERTSLLDEQFF.

V and J are TRBV28 and TRBJ1-2; tentative D call: TRBD1 (5 bases). The CDR3 runs 13 residues. V was trimmed by 5 bases and J by 4 bases, leaving 11 bases between them. CDR1 and CDR2 (germline): MDHEN, SYDVKM. The CDR3 sequence: CASSPGLAYGYTF. The CDR3 DNA reads TGTGCCAGCAGTCCGGGACTCGCCTATGGCTACACCTTC.

The chain is built from TRBV19 and TRBJ2-7, with TRBD2 as a possible D gene (5 bases). Trimming shortened V by 5 bases and J by 6 bases, and 20 bases separated the two germline ends. The V gene's germline CDR1 is LNHDA and CDR2 SQIVND (reference sequence). CDR3 length: 15 residues. This chain's CDR3 is CASSSPSGLTSEQYF. The CDR3 coding sequence is TGTGCCAGTAGTTCACCATCGGGCCTCACTAGCGAGCAGTACTTC.

The chain combines TRBV19 with TRBJ1-1, with 12 bases lining up with TRBD1. The V gene end was trimmed by 9 bases and the J gene end by 3 bases; junction bases not matched to a gene: 11. CDR3 length: 16 residues. Germline V gene lookup returns CDR1 LNHDA and CDR2 SQIVND (reference sequence). The DNA of the CDR3 is TGTGCCAGCGGGTTGGGACAGGGGGCGCAGGACACTGAAGCTTTCTTT. Its translation: CASGLGQGAQDTEAFF.

This sequence joins TRBV13 and TRBJ1-3; weak D call: TRBD1 (5 bases). CDR1 is PRHDT and CDR2 is FYEKMQ in the germline V gene (reference sequence). V was clipped by 7 bases and J by 0 bases, with 13 bases between them. This CDR3 is 15 amino acids long. The CDR3 nucleotides are TGTGCCAGCATTCCCCAACAGGTCTCTGGAAACACCATATATTTT. Translated: CASIPQQVSGNTIYF.

This clone was recorded a few times. The J gene is TRBJ1-3, the V gene TRBV9; 9 bases fit TRBD1. The CDR3 consists of 19 residues. The V and J ends lost 4 bases and 4 bases, in that order; junction bases with no gene match: 18. Looked up from germline, CDR1 is SGDLS and CDR2 is YYNGEE. In DNA, the CDR3 is TGTGCCAGCAGCCCCCGCCGGGACAGGGTCCGCCTGAGCGGAAACACCATATATTTT. It encodes CASSPRRDRVRLSGNTIYF.

The chain recombines TRBV19 with TRBJ1-2; the D gene is possibly TRBD1 (5 bases). The CDR3 is 15 amino acids. V lost 1 base and J 6 bases, leaving 15 bases between the germline ends. The germline V gene has CDR1 LNHDA and CDR2 SQIVND (reference sequence). The CDR3 sequence is CASSIAGQTRHGYTF. In nucleotides, the CDR3 is TGTGCCAGTAGTATAGCAGGGCAGACACGTCATGGCTACACCTTC.

This chain links TRBV10-3 with TRBJ1-5; D is possibly TRBD1 (6 bases). Trimming left V 11 bases short and J 5 bases short, with 16 bases between. Germline loops: CDR1 ENHRY, CDR2 SYGVKD. CDR3 length equals 13 residues. Here the CDR3 reads CAVKQGGDQPQHF. Written as DNA, the CDR3 is TGTGCCGTCAAACAGGGTGGAGATCAGCCCCAGCATTTT.